The rows below give T cell receptor beta chains drawn from one sample of a study of T cell repertoires in cytomegalovirus infection. TCRdb processed the reads anew with MiXCR; each CDR3 protein has one entry. The repertoire consists of a few hundred thousand distinct CDR3 sequences, with roughly 25% occurring once and the leading ten covering roughly 15%. The antigens these receptors bind are not known. Sequencing used cultured PBMCs, obtained from culture after CMV antigen stimulation. The receptor source for this set is a human donor in good health (CMV status not recorded). Some clones in this sample may be carry-over from other donors' samples. CDR3s include the opening cysteine and the closing phenylalanine or tryptophan. The D gene is left open where the match is weak. Where a row states a size, it is once, few, many or the class of an expanded clone; other rows omit it.

size,V,J,D,CDR3,DNA
-,TRBV7-2,TRBJ2-3,-,CASSSSADTQYF,TGTGCCAGCAGCTCTTCCGCGGATACGCAGTATTTT
-,TRBV7-2,TRBJ1-5,-,CASSSDPVANQPQHF,TGTGCCAGCAGCTCCGACCCGGTGGCCAATCAGCCCCAGCATTTT
-,TRBV7-9,TRBJ2-3,-,CASSLGGELADTQYF,TGTGCCAGCAGCTTAGGTGGGGAACTAGCAGATACGCAGTATTTT
-,TRBV7-8,TRBJ2-2,TRBD2,CASSLVVVAGWGLFF,TGTGCCAGCAGCTTAGTCGTAGTAGCGGGATGGGGGCTGTTTTTT
many,TRBV12-3/TRBV12-4,TRBJ2-2,-,CASSSGRESGELFF,TGTGCCAGCAGCTCAGGGAGAGAGTCCGGGGAGCTGTTTTTT
-,TRBV10-3,TRBJ2-1,-,CAISRKDKPSYNEQFF,TGTGCCATCAGTAGGAAGGACAAACCCTCCTACAATGAGCAGTTCTTC
-,TRBV6-1,TRBJ2-2,-,CASSRDGVSGELFF,TGTGCCAGCAGCCGGGACGGAGTCTCCGGGGAGCTGTTTTTT
-,TRBV20-1,TRBJ2-2,TRBD2,CSARGGRAPAGELFF,TGCAGTGCTAGGGGCGGGAGGGCCCCCGCCGGGGAGCTGTTTTTT
many,TRBV7-2,TRBJ1-1,TRBD1,CASSRDRNTEAFF,TGTGCCAGCAGCAGGGACAGGAACACTGAAGCTTTCTTT
few,TRBV27,TRBJ1-2,-,CASSLQRGAYGYTF,TGTGCCAGCAGTTTACAAAGGGGGGCCTATGGCTACACCTTC
medium-sized,TRBV6-2/TRBV6-3,TRBJ2-1,TRBD2,CASKNAGLAGELFF,TGTGCCAGCAAAAACGCGGGACTAGCGGGAGAGCTGTTCTTC
-,TRBV4-1,TRBJ2-7,-,CASSQGTGLPYEQYF,TGCGCCAGCAGCCAAGGAACAGGCCTGCCCTACGAGCAGTACTTC
-,TRBV12-3/TRBV12-4,TRBJ2-1,-,CASNGARNEQFF,TGTGCCAGCAACGGGGCGAGGAATGAGCAGTTCTTC
-,TRBV2,TRBJ2-3,TRBD2,CASTRAGGPGDTQYF,TGTGCCAGCACCAGAGCGGGAGGGCCGGGAGATACGCAGTATTTT